A selection of T cell receptor beta chains follows, all from one sample in a study of T cells after yellow fever vaccination. TCRdb ran MiXCR on the 5' RACE reads and lists one entry per CDR3 protein. Of some 500,000 distinct CDR3 sequences in the sample, approximately 15% are singletons; the top ten hold more than 13%. This specimen consisted of PBMCs, obtained on the day of the yellow fever booster vaccination. These receptors all stem from a man aged 25-40 years who received the YFV17D yellow fever vaccine. Both conserved end residues are part of each CDR3.

J	V	CDR3
TRBJ2-5	TRBV27	CASSRRWSGSQETQYF
TRBJ2-1	TRBV9	CASSEGQPSNEQFF
TRBJ2-2	TRBV20-1	CSARDRGLGPGTGELFF
TRBJ2-3	TRBV27	CASSWVQSGDTQYF
TRBJ2-3	TRBV18	CASSPVEGGTDTQYF
TRBJ2-3	TRBV15	CATSRDPGGADTQYF
TRBJ1-2	TRBV20-1	CSAKTGGTYGYTF
TRBJ2-6	TRBV12-3/TRBV12-4	CASSSLEANVLTF
TRBJ2-1	TRBV5-6	CASSLPDLGIKQFF
TRBJ2-1	TRBV7-8	CASSLSLAGALLTEQFF
TRBJ2-2	TRBV7-6	CASSGRDASSGELFF
TRBJ1-5	TRBV7-6	CASSLNGGVGQPQHF
TRBJ2-7	TRBV7-6	CASSSDASSYEQYF
TRBJ2-6	TRBV6-5	CASSYSVSGANVLTF
TRBJ2-3	TRBV9	CASSETSGRFPDTQYF
TRBJ2-1	TRBV6-4	CAGGSLNEQFF
TRBJ2-4	TRBV10-3	CAIRPGQGLRDIQYF
TRBJ1-5	TRBV4-3	CASSQDHRGRQPQHF
TRBJ2-7	TRBV27	CASSQVTDSYEQYF
TRBJ2-1	TRBV6-5	CASSPGQGQFF
TRBJ1-4	TRBV7-2	CASNDPGQRNEKLFF
TRBJ1-6	TRBV12-3/TRBV12-4	CASSFGDRNSPLHF
TRBJ2-2	TRBV18	CASSPLSSDLYTGELFF
TRBJ2-2	TRBV20-1	CSASNPGGTGELFF
TRBJ2-7	TRBV15	CATSRDPLSYEQYF
TRBJ2-5	TRBV20-1	CSAPPAGQGIETQYF
TRBJ2-7	TRBV20-1	CSAETSSSYEQYF
TRBJ2-3	TRBV5-1	CASTQKDTQYF
TRBJ2-5	TRBV21-1	CASSSGLDPEGETQYF
TRBJ2-1	TRBV5-1	CASSSGQSPNEQFF
TRBJ2-5	TRBV20-1	CSVKRTFQETQYF